Listed below are T cell receptor beta chains from one sample, sequenced in a study of graft-versus-host responses after intestinal transplantation. Assay: immunoSEQ multiplex PCR; the TCRdb copy retains only in-frame clones and omits some. Of around 130,000 clones listed, over 85% are singletons. The antigens for these receptors are not known. The material was unstimulated CD4+ T cells sorted from spleen or lymph node cells, obtained before intestinal transplant. The receptors were sampled from a human donor who received an intestinal transplant. Each CDR3 is given with its conserved first and last residue. Fields, in order: D gene, J gene, clone size, V gene, CDR3 protein, CDR3 DNA. A D gene is named only where the DNA matches it firmly. Clone size is not always given. Where it is, it says once, few, many or a class for expanded clones.

>-|TRBJ1-4|-|TRBV6-1
CASSLTRAEKLFF
TGTGCCAGCAGTTTGACCAGGGCTGAAAAACTGTTTTTT
>-|TRBJ1-2|-|TRBV5-6
CASSWSHGYTF
TGTGCCAGCAGCTGGAGCCATGGCTACACCTTC
>-|TRBJ1-1|once|TRBV10-2
CASSVAVYTEAFF
TGCGCCAGCAGCGTGGCGGTCTACACTGAAGCTTTCTTT
>-|TRBJ1-2|-|TRBV19
CASSSPHRRTDYYGYTF
TGTGCCAGTAGTTCACCCCACAGGAGGACAGATTACTATGGCTACACCTTC
>-|TRBJ1-1|-|TRBV19
CASSINRERDTEAFF
TGTGCCAGTAGTATAAACAGGGAAAGGGACACTGAAGCTTTCTTT
>TRBD1|TRBJ1-1|-|TRBV5-4
CASSPTGQGRLNTEAFF
TGTGCCAGCAGCCCGACCGGACAGGGGCGATTGAACACTGAAGCTTTCTTT
>-|TRBJ2-7|few|TRBV27
CASRQRSSYEQYF
TGTGCCAGCAGGCAGCGGAGCTCCTACGAGCAGTACTTC
>-|TRBJ2-5|-|TRBV19
CASSIERQETQYF
TGTGCCAGTAGTATAGAGCGCCAAGAGACCCAGTACTTC
>-|TRBJ2-1|-|TRBV7-6
CASSLGGGNEQFF
TGTGCCAGCAGCTTAGGAGGGGGAAATGAGCAGTTCTTC
>-|TRBJ2-2|-|TRBV9
CASKVGPGPAFTGELFF
TGTGCCAGCAAGGTGGGACCGGGACCAGCATTCACCGGGGAGCTGTTTTTT
>-|TRBJ1-2|-|TRBV7-9
CASSSQAGYGNYGYTF
TGTGCCAGCAGCTCCCAGGCGGGCTACGGTAACTATGGCTACACCTTC
>-|TRBJ2-1|-|TRBV5-4
CASSLMVQGNNEQFF
TGTGCCAGCAGCTTGATGGTGCAGGGGAACAATGAGCAGTTCTTC
>-|TRBJ1-5|-|TRBV2
CASSDGRSNQPQHF
TGTGCCAGCAGTGACGGCAGGTCCAATCAGCCCCAGCATTTT
>-|TRBJ2-3|-|TRBV4-1
CASSIVPLGTDTQYF
TGCGCCAGCAGCATTGTCCCCCTCGGCACAGATACGCAGTATTTT
>TRBD1|TRBJ1-3|-|TRBV4-2
CASSLLGDRAGNTIYF
TGTGCCAGCAGCCTCCTAGGGGACAGGGCTGGAAACACCATATATTTT
>-|TRBJ2-5|-|TRBV4-1
CASSPLTSQETQYF
TGCGCCAGCAGCCCCCTGACTAGTCAAGAGACCCAGTACTTC
>TRBD2|TRBJ2-6|once|TRBV27
CASSPLRGAGANVLTF
TGTGCCAGCAGCCCCCTACGGGGGGCTGGGGCCAACGTCCTGACTTTC
>-|TRBJ2-3|-|TRBV5-6
CASSTYTILSDTQYF
TGTGCCAGCAGCACGTACACGATTCTCTCCGATACGCAGTATTTT
>-|TRBJ2-7|-|TRBV7-9
CASSLRGGYEQYF
TGTGCCAGCAGCTTACGAGGGGGCTACGAGCAGTACTTC
>-|TRBJ1-1|-|TRBV5-6
CASSLLQGSTEAFF
TGTGCCAGCAGCCTCCTACAGGGATCCACTGAAGCTTTCTTT
>-|TRBJ2-7|-|TRBV14
CASSQEDTRSSYEQYF
TGTGCCAGCAGCCAAGAGGACACAAGGAGCTCCTACGAGCAGTACTTC
>-|TRBJ2-7|-|TRBV10-3
CAISESGSAYEQYF
TGTGCCATCAGTGAGTCGGGCTCTGCGTACGAGCAGTACTTC
>TRBD1|TRBJ1-5|-|TRBV9
CASSVTGQGGQPQHF
TGTGCCAGCAGCGTCACCGGACAGGGAGGTCAGCCCCAGCATTTT
>TRBD1|TRBJ1-4|-|TRBV5-1
CASSLKRTGGEKLFF
TGCGCCAGCAGCTTGAAAAGGACAGGGGGTGAAAAACTGTTTTTT
>TRBD1|TRBJ1-4|-|TRBV18
CASSRGTGLNEKLFF
TGTGCCAGCTCACGGGGGACAGGCCTTAATGAAAAACTGTTTTTT
>-|TRBJ1-6|-|TRBV9
CASSAMGDSPLHF
TGTGCCAGCAGCGCGATGGGGGATTCACCCCTCCACTTT
>-|TRBJ1-2|once|TRBV19
CASSIGGGGYTF
TGTGCCAGTAGTATAGGGGGTGGAGGCTACACCTTC
>-|TRBJ2-3|-|TRBV12-5
CASGLVGGADTQYF
TGTGCTAGTGGTTTGGTAGGGGGGGCAGATACGCAGTATTTT
>-|TRBJ2-5|-|TRBV6-1
CAPMGGRETQYF
TGTGCCCCCATGGGGGGGCGTGAGACCCAGTACTTC
>-|TRBJ1-2|-|TRBV6-5
CASSSRGSNYGYTF
TGTGCCAGCAGTTCTAGGGGGTCCAACTATGGCTACACCTTC
>TRBD2|TRBJ2-5|-|TRBV5-1
CASSLRLAGGETQYF
TGCGCCAGCAGCCTGAGACTAGCGGGGGGGGAGACCCAGTACTTC
>TRBD1|TRBJ2-5|-|TRBV7-7
CASSPQTGLETQYF
TGTGCCAGCAGCCCACAGACAGGGCTGGAGACCCAGTACTTC
>TRBD1|TRBJ2-7|once|TRBV27
CASSRQGTDTYEQYF
TGTGCCAGCAGTCGACAGGGGACCGATACCTACGAGCAGTACTTC